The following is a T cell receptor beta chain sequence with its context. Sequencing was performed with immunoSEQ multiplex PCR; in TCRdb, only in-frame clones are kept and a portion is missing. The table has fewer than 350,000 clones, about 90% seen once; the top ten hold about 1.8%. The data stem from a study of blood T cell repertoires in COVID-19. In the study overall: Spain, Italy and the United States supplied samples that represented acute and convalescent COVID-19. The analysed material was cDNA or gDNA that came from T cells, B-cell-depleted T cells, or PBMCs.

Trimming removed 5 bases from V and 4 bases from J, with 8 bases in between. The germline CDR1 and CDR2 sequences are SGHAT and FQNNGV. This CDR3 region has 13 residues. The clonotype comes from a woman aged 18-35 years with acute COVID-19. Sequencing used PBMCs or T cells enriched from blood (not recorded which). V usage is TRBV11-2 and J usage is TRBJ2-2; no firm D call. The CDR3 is CASSPYITGELFF. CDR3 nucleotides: TGTGCCAGCAGCCCCTATATCACCGGGGAGCTGTTTTTT.